These 4 T cell receptor beta chains share one sample of origin, sequenced in a study of blood T cell repertoires in COVID-19. TCRdb keeps only in-frame clones here, not all; method: immunoSEQ multiplex PCR. The top ten clones hold more than 9.5% of a sample with 45,000 to 65,000 clones, around nine tenths of them seen once. Sequenced sample: peripheral blood. The receptor source for this set is a woman aged 80 or older with acute or convalescent COVID-19.

The chain uses TRBV15 and TRBJ1-4, with 10 positions matching TRBD1. Germline CDR1 LNHNV, CDR2 YYDKDF (reference sequence). The CDR3 consists of 14 residues. V dropped 4 bases and J dropped 7; count of bases not matched to a gene: 3. In DNA form, the CDR3 reads TGTGCCACCAGCAAAGACAGGGGGCTTGAAAAACTGTTTTTT. Translating it yields CATSKDRGLEKLFF.

V is TRBV9 and J is TRBJ2-1; TRBD2 matches at 15 bases. Germline V gives CDR1 SGDLS, CDR2 YYNGEE. The CDR3 extends over 15 amino acids. With 3 bases clipped from V and 8 bases from J, the junction kept 3 bases outside the gene matches. CDR3 in amino acids: CASSAGLAGGDEQFF. The CDR3 region has the DNA TGTGCCAGCAGCGCCGGACTAGCGGGGGGGGATGAGCAGTTCTTC.

This rearrangement joins TRBV13 to TRBJ1-1, with 8 bases identical to TRBD1. CDR1 and CDR2 from the germline V gene are PRHDT and FYEKMQ (reference sequence). V trimming: 5 bases; J trimming: 6 bases; junction bases outside the gene matches: 11. This CDR3 is built from 15 residues. CDR3 amino acids: CASSPGDRGRAEAFF. The CDR3 nucleotides read TGTGCCAGCAGCCCTGGTGACAGGGGCAGGGCTGAAGCTTTCTTT.

The chain joins TRBV30 to TRBJ1-1; 7 nucleotides align to TRBD1. The germline V gene has CDR1 GTSNPN and CDR2 SVGIG (reference sequence). V trimming: 5 bases; J trimming: 3 bases; junction bases outside the gene matches: 6. The CDR3 is made up of 13 amino acids. The CDR3 spells CAWAGQTYTEAFF. CDR3 nucleotides: TGTGCCTGGGCGGGACAGACATACACTGAAGCTTTCTTT.